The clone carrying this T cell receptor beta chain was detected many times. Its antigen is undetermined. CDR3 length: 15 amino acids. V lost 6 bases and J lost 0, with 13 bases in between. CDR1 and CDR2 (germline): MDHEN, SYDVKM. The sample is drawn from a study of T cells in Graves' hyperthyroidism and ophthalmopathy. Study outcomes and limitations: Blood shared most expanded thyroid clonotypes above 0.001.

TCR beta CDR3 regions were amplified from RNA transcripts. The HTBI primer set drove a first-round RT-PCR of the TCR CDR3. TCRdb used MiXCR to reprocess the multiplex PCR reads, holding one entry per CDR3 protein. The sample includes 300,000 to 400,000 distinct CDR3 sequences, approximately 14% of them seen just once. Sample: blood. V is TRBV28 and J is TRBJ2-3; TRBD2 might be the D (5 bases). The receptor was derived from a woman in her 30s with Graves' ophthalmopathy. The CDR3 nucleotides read TGTGCCAGCAGGGAAGCGGCCTCTAGCACAGATACGCAGTATTTT. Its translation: CASREAASSTDTQYF.